This TCR beta chain was observed in a study of blood T cell repertoires in COVID-19. Some clones are missing from TCRdb's copy, which holds only in-frame ones; the method was immunoSEQ multiplex PCR. The sample lists approximately 88,000 clones, 80% occurring once. Trimming cost V 7 bases and J 11 bases; bases outside gene matches: 5. This CDR3 comprises 11 residues. Germline V lookup: CDR1 MDHEN, CDR2 SYDVKM. Sequenced: peripheral blood. The TCR originated in a woman of 80 years or more with acute or convalescent COVID-19. The V and J genes are TRBV28 and TRBJ1-1, with 9 bases lining up with TRBD1. The CDR3 here is CASNVQGAAFF. CDR3 DNA sequence: TGTGCCAGCAACGTACAGGGGGCTGCTTTCTTT.